The sequence of this T cell receptor (beta chain) was determined in a study of blood T cell repertoires in COVID-19. The overall study: Sources were T cells, B-cell-depleted T cells, or PBMCs; the material itself was cDNA or gDNA.

Per the study methods: By means of reference gene primer amplification, nucleated cell counts were estimated. TCRdb keeps only in-frame clones here, not all; method: immunoSEQ multiplex PCR. V and J calls and clone size follow that table, whereas D and trimming were derived from the DNA. The table records roughly 150,000 clones, over 75% of them present only once. V was pared by 6 bases and J by 5 bases, with 1 base of the junction left unmatched. This CDR3 is 12 amino acids long. Per germline, CDR1 ENHRY and CDR2 SYGVKD. The sequence was collected from a woman aged 40 to 49 with acute or convalescent COVID-19. The chain recombines TRBV10-3 with TRBJ1-5, with TRBD1 matching 7 bases. Sample: peripheral blood. CDR3 sequence reads: CAISTGDQPQHF. The CDR3 DNA follows: TGTGCCATCAGCACAGGGGATCAGCCCCAGCATTTT.